A selection of T cell receptor beta chains follows, all from one sample in a study of vaccination effects on CD4 cells after COVID-19. Antigens of these TCRs are unknown. Sequencing was performed with immunoSEQ multiplex PCR; in TCRdb, only in-frame clones are kept and a portion is missing. The data contain around 46,000 clones, roughly four fifths of them singletons. Sequencing used CD4+ T cells from PBMCs cultured with a peptide pool, obtained before COVID-19 vaccination. Receptors were obtained from a human donor who had a prior SARS-CoV-2 infection. The CDR3 runs from the conserved cysteine through the conserved F or W. The D gene is left open where the match is weak. Rows may omit the clone size; those that give it use once, few, many or a size class.

D	V	J	size	CDR3	DNA
NA	TRBV20-1	TRBJ2-7	NA	CSARSGEQYF	TGCAGTGCTAGATCTGGGGAGCAGTACTTC
NA	TRBV25-1	TRBJ1-1	NA	CASSEWTDTEAFF	TGTGCCAGCAGTGAATGGACAGACACTGAAGCTTTCTTT
NA	TRBV5-1	TRBJ1-2	NA	CASSFSAQPNYGYTF	TGCGCCAGCAGCTTCTCTGCCCAGCCAAACTATGGCTACACCTTC
TRBD2	TRBV6-2/TRBV6-3	TRBJ2-7	NA	CASSYLAGFSYEQYF	TGTGCCAGCAGTTACCTAGCGGGGTTCTCCTACGAGCAGTACTTC
NA	TRBV7-2	TRBJ2-7	NA	CASSLQPSYEQYF	TGTGCCAGCAGCTTACAACCCTCCTACGAGCAGTACTTC
NA	TRBV6-5	TRBJ1-6	few	CASSYLSGFGSPLHF	TGTGCCAGCAGTTACCTATCAGGGTTCGGTTCACCCCTCCACTTT
NA	TRBV9	TRBJ2-3	NA	CASSVSEMTDTQYF	TGTGCCAGCAGCGTATCGGAGATGACAGATACGCAGTATTTT
NA	TRBV6-2/TRBV6-3	TRBJ1-1	NA	CASRYQTENTEAFF	TGTGCCAGCAGGTACCAGACAGAGAACACTGAAGCTTTCTTT
NA	TRBV2	TRBJ1-2	NA	CASSAGLYGYTF	TGTGCCAGCAGTGCGGGACTCTATGGCTACACCTTC
NA	TRBV2	TRBJ1-4	NA	CASSRPSNEKLFF	TGTGCCAGCAGTAGGCCATCTAATGAAAAACTGTTTTTT